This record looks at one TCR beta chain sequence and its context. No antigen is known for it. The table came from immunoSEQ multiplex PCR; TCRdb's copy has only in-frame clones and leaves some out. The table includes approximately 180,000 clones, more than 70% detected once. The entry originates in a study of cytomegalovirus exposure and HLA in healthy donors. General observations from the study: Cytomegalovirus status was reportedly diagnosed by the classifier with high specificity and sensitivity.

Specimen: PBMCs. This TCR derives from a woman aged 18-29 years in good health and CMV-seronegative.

In DNA, the CDR3 is TGCAGCGTTAGTGGCGGTATGAACACTGAAGCTTTCTTT. This translates into CSVSGGMNTEAFF. This sequence joins TRBV29-1 and TRBJ1-1; no reliable D call. There are 13 residues in the CDR3. V lost 5 bases and J 0 bases, leaving 10 bases between the germline ends. Per the germline V gene, CDR1 is SQVTM and CDR2 is ANQGSEA.